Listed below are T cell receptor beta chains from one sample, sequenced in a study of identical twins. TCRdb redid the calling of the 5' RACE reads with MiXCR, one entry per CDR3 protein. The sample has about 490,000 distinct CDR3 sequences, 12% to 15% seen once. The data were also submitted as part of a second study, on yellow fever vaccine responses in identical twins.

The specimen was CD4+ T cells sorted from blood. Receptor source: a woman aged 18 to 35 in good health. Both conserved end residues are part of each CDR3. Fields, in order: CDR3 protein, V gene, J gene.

CDR3aa: CASSLGALAGETQYF; v_gene: TRBV12-3/TRBV12-4; j_gene: TRBJ2-5
CDR3aa: CASSQGEGTPVGTDTQYF; v_gene: TRBV4-2; j_gene: TRBJ2-3
CDR3aa: CASSLVGTGFRSSYNEQFF; v_gene: TRBV5-4; j_gene: TRBJ2-1
CDR3aa: CASSSRGSWVQETQYF; v_gene: TRBV5-6; j_gene: TRBJ2-5
CDR3aa: CAVRQRSGEAYNEQFF; v_gene: TRBV10-3; j_gene: TRBJ2-1
CDR3aa: CASSPGHLTGTGELFF; v_gene: TRBV5-6; j_gene: TRBJ2-2
CDR3aa: CASSPTSGGYTTGELFF; v_gene: TRBV3-1; j_gene: TRBJ2-2
CDR3aa: CASSTTATETQYF; v_gene: TRBV28; j_gene: TRBJ2-5
CDR3aa: CATSDADRGGEQFF; v_gene: TRBV24-1; j_gene: TRBJ2-1
CDR3aa: CASSFFAGGSYEQYF; v_gene: TRBV12-3/TRBV12-4; j_gene: TRBJ2-7
CDR3aa: CASSLQPGQGNTGELFF; v_gene: TRBV5-1; j_gene: TRBJ2-2
CDR3aa: CASTNLGGTTYNEQFF; v_gene: TRBV7-9; j_gene: TRBJ2-1
CDR3aa: CASSVAWQNTEAFF; v_gene: TRBV9; j_gene: TRBJ1-1
CDR3aa: CSVSPDKGNTQYF; v_gene: TRBV29-1; j_gene: TRBJ2-3
CDR3aa: CSVGRLNEQFF; v_gene: TRBV29-1; j_gene: TRBJ2-1
CDR3aa: CASSQRGTDNEQFF; v_gene: TRBV3-1; j_gene: TRBJ2-1
CDR3aa: CASSSLAGGPVGELFF; v_gene: TRBV5-6; j_gene: TRBJ2-2
CDR3aa: CASSETGTGVTGELFF; v_gene: TRBV6-4; j_gene: TRBJ2-2
CDR3aa: CASSFPGQGAVETQYF; v_gene: TRBV5-5; j_gene: TRBJ2-5
CDR3aa: CASSVEGGIINEQFF; v_gene: TRBV9; j_gene: TRBJ2-1
CDR3aa: CASSPGQNTGELFF; v_gene: TRBV5-1; j_gene: TRBJ2-2
CDR3aa: CASSPEWPEQFF; v_gene: TRBV23-1; j_gene: TRBJ2-1
CDR3aa: CSARSGGTSGNEQFF; v_gene: TRBV20-1; j_gene: TRBJ2-1
CDR3aa: CASSGLTSGFYEQFF; v_gene: TRBV5-1; j_gene: TRBJ2-1
CDR3aa: CSALDWPEQFF; v_gene: TRBV20-1; j_gene: TRBJ2-1
CDR3aa: CASSASSVETQYF; v_gene: TRBV12-3/TRBV12-4; j_gene: TRBJ2-5
CDR3aa: CASSYRGASTDTQYF; v_gene: TRBV7-2; j_gene: TRBJ2-3
CDR3aa: CASSGSGGSTDTQYF; v_gene: TRBV6-4; j_gene: TRBJ2-3
CDR3aa: CASSEEDSWSDTQYF; v_gene: TRBV6-4; j_gene: TRBJ2-3
CDR3aa: CASSPTGLAGSGELFF; v_gene: TRBV5-5; j_gene: TRBJ2-2
CDR3aa: CASSVYRTNPGEQYF; v_gene: TRBV14; j_gene: TRBJ2-7
CDR3aa: CAISESVGLGGNEQFF; v_gene: TRBV10-3; j_gene: TRBJ2-1
CDR3aa: CSAPGTGGTEAFF; v_gene: TRBV20-1; j_gene: TRBJ1-1
CDR3aa: CASSFGSSYNEKLFF; v_gene: TRBV27; j_gene: TRBJ1-4
CDR3aa: CASSQGTVLNTEAFF; v_gene: TRBV3-1; j_gene: TRBJ1-1
CDR3aa: CASSQTRSGANVLTF; v_gene: TRBV4-1; j_gene: TRBJ2-6
CDR3aa: CASRQRDRGTGELFF; v_gene: TRBV6-1; j_gene: TRBJ2-2
CDR3aa: CSARSPSGKNIQYF; v_gene: TRBV20-1; j_gene: TRBJ2-4
CDR3aa: CASSEQGVSTDTQYF; v_gene: TRBV25-1; j_gene: TRBJ2-3
CDR3aa: CASSFLDRGIYEQYF; v_gene: TRBV5-1; j_gene: TRBJ2-7
CDR3aa: CASSLGLGRAEAFF; v_gene: TRBV7-2; j_gene: TRBJ1-1
CDR3aa: CASREGLLSHNEQFF; v_gene: TRBV28; j_gene: TRBJ2-1
CDR3aa: CSVERGSQETQYF; v_gene: TRBV29-1; j_gene: TRBJ2-5
CDR3aa: CASSSTGGLNQPQHF; v_gene: TRBV7-2; j_gene: TRBJ1-5
CDR3aa: CASSLDASGGPPRYNEQFF; v_gene: TRBV5-1; j_gene: TRBJ2-1
CDR3aa: CATSTGGEETQYF; v_gene: TRBV24-1; j_gene: TRBJ2-5
CDR3aa: CASSQLGTSSYNEQFF; v_gene: TRBV5-1; j_gene: TRBJ2-1
CDR3aa: CASSGPQNIQYF; v_gene: TRBV25-1; j_gene: TRBJ2-4
CDR3aa: CASSLASPKNTEAFF; v_gene: TRBV12-3/TRBV12-4; j_gene: TRBJ1-1
CDR3aa: CATSDRTAYSYNEQFF; v_gene: TRBV15; j_gene: TRBJ2-1
CDR3aa: CSARRTGPKTEAFF; v_gene: TRBV20-1; j_gene: TRBJ1-1
CDR3aa: CASSQDGGGANEQFF; v_gene: TRBV4-2; j_gene: TRBJ2-1
CDR3aa: CASSLRTSGGASSYNEQFF; v_gene: TRBV7-8; j_gene: TRBJ2-1
CDR3aa: CASSPWTSGYTDTQYF; v_gene: TRBV7-9; j_gene: TRBJ2-3